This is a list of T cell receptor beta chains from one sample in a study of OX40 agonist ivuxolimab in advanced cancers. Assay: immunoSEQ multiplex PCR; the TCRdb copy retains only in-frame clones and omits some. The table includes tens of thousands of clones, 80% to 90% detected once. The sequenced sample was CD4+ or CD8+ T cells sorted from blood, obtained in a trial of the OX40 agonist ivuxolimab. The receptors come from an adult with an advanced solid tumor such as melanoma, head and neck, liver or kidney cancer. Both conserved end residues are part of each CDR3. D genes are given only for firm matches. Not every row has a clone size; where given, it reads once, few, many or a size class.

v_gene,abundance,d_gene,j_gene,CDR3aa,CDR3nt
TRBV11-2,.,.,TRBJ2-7,CASSLTGYEQYF,TGTGCCAGCAGCTTGACAGGCTACGAGCAGTACTTC
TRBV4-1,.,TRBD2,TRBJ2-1,CASRVLAGANEQFF,TGCGCCAGCAGAGTACTAGCGGGGGCGAATGAGCAGTTCTTC
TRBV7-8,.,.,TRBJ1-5,CASSLARGTQPQHF,TGTGCCAGCAGCTTAGCGAGAGGGACCCAGCCCCAGCATTTT
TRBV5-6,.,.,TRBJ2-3,CASSWTGNTDTQYF,TGTGCCAGCAGCTGGACGGGGAACACAGATACGCAGTATTTT
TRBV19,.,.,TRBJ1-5,CASSIMGRKNQPQHF,TGTGCCAGTAGTATCATGGGACGGAAGAATCAGCCCCAGCATTTT
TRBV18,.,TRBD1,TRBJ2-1,CASSLPTGPYNEQFF,TGTGCCAGCTCACTTCCGACAGGGCCGTACAATGAGCAGTTCTTC
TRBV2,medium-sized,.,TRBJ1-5,CASSEGARDQPQHF,TGTGCCAGCAGTGAAGGGGCCAGGGATCAGCCCCAGCATTTT
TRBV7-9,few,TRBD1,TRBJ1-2,CASSSTGSGGYTF,TGTGCCAGCAGCTCGACAGGGAGCGGCGGCTACACCTTC
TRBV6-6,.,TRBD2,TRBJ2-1,CASSVRTGGSYNEQFF,TGTGCCAGCAGCGTTCGTACGGGGGGCTCCTACAATGAGCAGTTCTTC
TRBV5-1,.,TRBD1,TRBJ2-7,CASSLEWTGSYEQYF,TGCGCCAGCAGCTTGGAATGGACAGGGAGCTACGAGCAGTACTTC
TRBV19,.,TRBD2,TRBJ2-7,CASSIETSGGTEQYF,TGTGCCAGTAGTATAGAAACTAGCGGGGGGACCGAGCAGTACTTC
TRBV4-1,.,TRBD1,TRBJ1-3,CASSQGQGTTSGNTIYF,TGCGCCAGCAGCCAGGGACAGGGAACGACCTCTGGAAACACCATATATTTT
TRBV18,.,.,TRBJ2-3,CASSPPSFTDTQYF,TGTGCCAGCTCACCACCGTCCTTCACAGATACGCAGTATTTT
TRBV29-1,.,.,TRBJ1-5,CSVRQGNQPQHF,TGCAGCGTAAGACAGGGCAATCAGCCCCAGCATTTT
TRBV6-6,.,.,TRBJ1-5,CATRGGSNQPQHF,TGTGCTACCCGAGGAGGCAGCAATCAGCCCCAGCATTTT
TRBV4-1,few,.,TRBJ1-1,CASSHPPRGSEAFF,TGCGCCAGCAGCCACCCACCAAGGGGAAGCGAAGCTTTCTTT
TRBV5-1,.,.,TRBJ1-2,CASSEDRLYGYTF,TGCGCCAGCAGCGAGGACAGACTCTATGGCTACACCTTC
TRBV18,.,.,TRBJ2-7,CASSRAGTQNEQYF,TGTGCCAGCTCACGGGCCGGGACACAGAACGAGCAGTACTTC
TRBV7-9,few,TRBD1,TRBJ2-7,CASSLARDRVREQYF,TGTGCCAGCAGCTTGGCCCGGGACAGGGTCCGCGAGCAGTACTTC
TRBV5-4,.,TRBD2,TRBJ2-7,CASSTWTSGISYEQYF,TGTGCCAGCAGCACCTGGACTAGCGGCATCTCCTACGAGCAGTACTTC
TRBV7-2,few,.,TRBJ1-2,CASSQDTNYGYTF,TGTGCCAGCAGCCAAGACACTAACTATGGCTACACCTTC
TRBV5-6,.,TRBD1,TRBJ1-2,CASRKGNRGFDGYTF,TGTGCCAGCCGAAAGGGTAACAGGGGTTTCGATGGCTACACCTTC
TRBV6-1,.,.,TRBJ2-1,CASSGPLSGGPKYNEQFF,TGTGCCAGCAGTGGCCCCCTGTCTGGAGGGCCAAAGTACAATGAGCAGTTCTTC
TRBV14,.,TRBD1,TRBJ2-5,CASSQTQGAQETQYF,TGTGCCAGCAGCCAAACGCAGGGGGCCCAAGAGACCCAGTACTTC
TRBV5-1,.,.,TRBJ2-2,CASSLASLAIGELFF,TGCGCCAGCAGCTTGGCGTCTCTAGCTATCGGGGAGCTGTTTTTT
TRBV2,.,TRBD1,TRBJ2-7,CASSRDRYEQYF,TGTGCCAGCAGTCGGGACAGATACGAGCAGTACTTC
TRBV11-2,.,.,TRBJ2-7,CASSLWRSYEQYF,TGTGCCAGCAGTTTATGGCGGTCCTACGAGCAGTACTTC
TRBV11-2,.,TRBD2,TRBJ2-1,CASSTLAGVPYNEQFF,TGTGCCAGCAGCACACTAGCGGGAGTCCCCTACAATGAGCAGTTCTTC
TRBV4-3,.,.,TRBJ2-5,CASSQDLEGAKQYF,TGCGCCAGCAGCCAAGATCTGGAGGGGGCGAAGCAGTACTTC
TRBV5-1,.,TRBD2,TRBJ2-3,CASSSLPGGDTQYF,TGCGCCAGCAGCTCGCTACCGGGGGGAGATACGCAGTATTTT
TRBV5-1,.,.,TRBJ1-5,CASSSGAGSNQPQHF,TGCGCCAGCAGCTCTGGGGCAGGGAGCAATCAGCCCCAGCATTTT
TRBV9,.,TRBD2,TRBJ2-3,CASSPPLAGVADTQYF,TGTGCCAGCAGCCCCCCCTTAGCGGGAGTAGCAGATACGCAGTATTTT
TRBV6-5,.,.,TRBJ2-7,CASSYSRDNYEQYF,TGTGCCAGCAGTTACTCCCGGGACAACTACGAGCAGTACTTC
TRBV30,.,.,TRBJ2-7,CAWRSGYTSYEQYF,TGTGCCTGGAGATCGGGCTATACATCCTACGAGCAGTACTTC
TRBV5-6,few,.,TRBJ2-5,CASSLGGQETQYF,TGTGCCAGCAGCTTGGGAGGGCAAGAGACCCAGTACTTC
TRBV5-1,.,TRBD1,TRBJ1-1,CASSGTGYTVTEAFF,TGCGCCAGCAGCGGGACAGGGTATACTGTCACTGAAGCTTTCTTT
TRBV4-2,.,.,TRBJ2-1,CASSQEDTEQFF,TGTGCCAGCAGCCAGGAAGACACCGAGCAGTTCTTC
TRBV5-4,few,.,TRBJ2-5,CASSSGTELETQYF,TGTGCCAGCAGCTCCGGGACGGAGCTAGAGACCCAGTACTTC
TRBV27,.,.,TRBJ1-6,CASRAAGLNSPLHF,TGTGCCAGCAGAGCGGCGGGATTGAATTCACCCCTCCACTTT
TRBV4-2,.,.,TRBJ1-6,CASSPNPGQRGSPLHF,TGTGCCAGCAGCCCAAACCCTGGCCAACGGGGTTCACCCCTCCACTTT
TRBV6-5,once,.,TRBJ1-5,CASSYDISNQPQHF,TGTGCCAGCAGTTACGACATTAGCAATCAGCCCCAGCATTTT
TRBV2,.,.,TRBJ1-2,CASKRSASYGYTF,TGTGCCAGCAAGAGGTCGGCATCGTATGGCTACACCTTC
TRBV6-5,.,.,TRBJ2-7,CASSRTEHYEQYF,TGTGCCAGCAGCCGGACAGAGCACTACGAGCAGTACTTC
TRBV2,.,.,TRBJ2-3,CASSDWGTQYF,TGTGCCAGCAGTGATTGGGGAACGCAGTATTTT
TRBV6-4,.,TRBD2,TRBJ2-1,CASSDPWLAGGSYNEQFF,TGTGCCAGCAGTGACCCATGGTTAGCGGGGGGGAGCTACAATGAGCAGTTCTTC
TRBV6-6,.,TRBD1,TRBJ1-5,CASSPRTGAINQPQHF,TGTGCCAGCAGTCCGCGGACAGGGGCAATCAATCAGCCCCAGCATTTT
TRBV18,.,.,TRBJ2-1,CASSMGIYNEQFF,TGTGCCAGCTCAATGGGAATCTACAATGAGCAGTTCTTC
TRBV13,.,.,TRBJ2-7,CASSREGAGPYEQYF,TGTGCCAGCAGCCGAGAAGGGGCAGGACCCTACGAGCAGTACTTC